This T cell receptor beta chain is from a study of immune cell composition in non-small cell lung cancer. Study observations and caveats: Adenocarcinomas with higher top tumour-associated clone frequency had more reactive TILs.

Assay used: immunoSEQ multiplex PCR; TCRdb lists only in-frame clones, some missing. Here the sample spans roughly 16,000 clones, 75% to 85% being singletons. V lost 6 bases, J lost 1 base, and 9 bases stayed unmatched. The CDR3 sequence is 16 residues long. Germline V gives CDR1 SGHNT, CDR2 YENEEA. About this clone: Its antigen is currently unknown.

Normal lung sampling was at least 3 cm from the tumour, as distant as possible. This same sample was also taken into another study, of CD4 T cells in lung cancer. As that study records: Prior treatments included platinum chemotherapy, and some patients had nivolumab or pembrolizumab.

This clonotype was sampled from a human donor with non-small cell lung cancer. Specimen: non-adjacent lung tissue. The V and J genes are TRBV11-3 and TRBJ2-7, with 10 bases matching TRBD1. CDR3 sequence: CASSRRDRGASYEQYF. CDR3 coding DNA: TGTGCCAGCAGTCGGCGGGACAGGGGCGCTTCCTACGAGCAGTACTTC.